This passage covers 18 T cell receptor beta chains from one sample sequenced in a study of cytomegalovirus exposure and HLA in healthy donors. PCR involved 60 Vbeta and 13 Jbeta primers. TCRdb's copy holds only in-frame clones and misses some; the assay was immunoSEQ multiplex PCR. The sample lists under 150,000 clones; 65% to 80% were seen once. What was sequenced was PBMCs. Receptor source: a woman between 45 and 60 years old in good health and CMV-seropositive.

This chain joins TRBV21-1 and TRBJ2-4; the table assigns TRBD1, which was not confirmed against the DNA. TRBV21-1 is an annotated pseudogene. The CDR3 extends over 18 amino acids. The CDR3 DNA follows: TGTGCCAGCAGCAAGCCTAACCTGGGGACAGGAATTAAGACCATTCAGTACTTC. It codes for CASSKPNLGTGIKTIQYF.

The V gene is TRBV27, the J gene TRBJ2-5; TRBD2 aligns across 12 bases. The CDR3 spans 16 residues. V was clipped by 2 bases and J by 5 bases; unmatched bases: 6. CDR1 and CDR2 (germline): MNHEY, SMNVEV (reference sequence). CDR3 region: CASSLLAGGPMETQYF. The CDR3 DNA reads TGTGCCAGCAGTTTACTAGCGGGGGGGCCTATGGAGACCCAGTACTTC.

The chain is built from TRBV11-3 and TRBJ2-7; 7 bases match TRBD1. V trimming: 5 bases; J trimming: 3 bases; junction bases outside the gene matches: 16. The CDR3 has 17 residues. Germline CDR1 reads SGHNT; CDR2 reads YENEEA. CDR3 sequence reads: CASSPATGDPNYYEQYF. The CDR3 DNA reads as TGTGCCAGCAGCCCCGCAACAGGGGACCCAAACTACTACGAGCAGTACTTC. The variable domain in full, completed from reference TRBV11-3 and TRBJ2-7, reads EAGVVQSPRYKIIEKKQPVAFWCNPISGHNTLYWYLQNLGQGPELLIRYENEEAVDDSQLPKDRFSAERLKGVDSTLKIQPAELGDSAVYLCASSPATGDPNYYEQYFGPGTRLTVT.

This clone was recorded a few times. The chain links TRBV5-4 to TRBJ1-1; tentative D call: TRBD1 (6 bases). Deletions cut 2 bases from V and 1 base from J, with 15 bases between. The CDR3 totals 16 residues. CDR1 and CDR2 (germline): SGHNT, YYREEE (reference sequence). For the CDR3, the DNA is TGTGCCAGCAGCTTTACAGGGAGAGGGACGAACACTGAAGCTTTCTTT. This codes for CASSFTGRGTNTEAFF.

This chain joins TRBV9 and TRBJ2-7, with D tentatively TRBD2 (6 bases). CDR1 is SGDLS and CDR2 is YYNGEE in the germline V gene. V was pared by 4 bases and J by 1 base, with 15 bases between. The CDR3 is 15 residues long. The CDR3 reads CASSPRRVESYEQYF. In DNA, the CDR3 is TGTGCCAGCAGCCCCCGGAGGGTGGAATCCTACGAGCAGTACTTC.

A single count supports this clone. This chain links TRBV19 with TRBJ2-3; maybe TRBD2 (5 bases). Trimming took 2 bases from V and 3 from J, leaving 15 bases between them. Germline V lookup: CDR1 LNHDA, CDR2 SQIVND (reference sequence). CDR3 size: 16 residues. CDR3 sequence reads: CASSIINGIATDTQYF. The CDR3 DNA reads TGTGCCAGTAGTATAATTAACGGGATAGCAACAGATACGCAGTATTTT.

The V call is TRBV19, the J call TRBJ2-7, with TRBD1 identical over 9 bases. Germline V gene data show CDR1 as LNHDA and CDR2 as SQIVND (reference sequence). Trimming at V came to 6 bases and at J to 2 bases, leaving 2 bases not matched to a gene. The CDR3 spans 13 residues. The CDR3 DNA follows: TGTGCCAGTAGCCGACAGGGGGCCTACGAGCAGTACTTC. This codes for CASSRQGAYEQYF.

This clone was picked up a small number of times. The V gene is TRBV28, the J gene TRBJ1-2, with 10 nucleotides matching TRBD1. CDR3 length: 16 amino acids. With 5 bases clipped from V and 6 bases from J, the junction kept 12 bases outside the gene matches. Germline CDR1 MDHEN, CDR2 SYDVKM. CDR3: CASSPQPDRGFHGYTF. Here the CDR3 DNA reads TGTGCCAGCAGTCCGCAACCGGACAGGGGGTTCCATGGCTACACCTTC.

The chain couples TRBV6-6 to TRBJ2-1; D unclear. The CDR3 covers 11 residues. V was trimmed by 7 bases and J by 6 bases, leaving 7 bases between them. Germline V gene data show CDR1 as MNHNY and CDR2 as SVGAGI (reference sequence). CDR3 sequence reads: CASTPSNEQFF. CDR3 sequence (DNA): TGTGCCAGCACCCCTTCCAATGAGCAGTTCTTC.

As regards this clone: Within the sample, other DNA sequences also encode this same CDR3. V gene TRBV7-9 combines with J gene TRBJ1-2; 7 nucleotides match TRBD1. The V and J ends lost 3 bases and 4 bases, in that order; junction bases with no gene match: 2. The CDR3 has 13 amino acids. Germline values: CDR1 SEHNR, CDR2 FQNEAQ (reference sequence). The CDR3 bases are TGTGCCAGCAGCTTGGGGACAGCCTATGGCTACACCTTC. It translates to CASSLGTAYGYTF.

The chain couples TRBV7-6 to TRBJ2-3, with TRBD2 identical over 14 bases. The CDR3 loop spans 19 amino acids. Germline V gene sequence: CDR1 SGHVS, CDR2 FNYEAQ. V trimming: 1 base; J trimming: 0 bases; junction bases outside the gene matches: 6. The CDR3 nucleotides read TGTGCCAGCAGCTTAGTCGGACTAGCGGGGGGCCAGAGCACAGATACGCAGTATTTT. Translating it yields CASSLVGLAGGQSTDTQYF.

This clone has just one count. This chain links TRBV27 with TRBJ1-2, with D perhaps matching TRBD1 (5 bases). Trimming took off 6 bases at V and 0 bases at J, with 11 bases between the two ends. The V gene's germline CDR1 is MNHEY and CDR2 SMNVEV (reference sequence). The CDR3 has 14 residues. The CDR3 reads CASRTGLTNYGYTF. DNA of the CDR3: TGTGCCAGCAGAACAGGTCTGACTAACTATGGCTACACCTTC.

The rearrangement links TRBV28 to TRBJ1-2; TRBD1 is a possible D gene (6 bases). The CDR3 contains 15 residues. The germline CDR1 and CDR2 sequences are MDHEN and SYDVKM. Trimming removed 7 bases from V and 0 bases from J, with 15 bases in between. CDR3 DNA: TGTGCCAGCAAGAGGCCAGGGGCTACTAACTATGGCTACACCTTC. It encodes CASKRPGATNYGYTF.

The rearrangement uses TRBV11-2 and TRBJ1-6, with D possibly TRBD1 on 5 matching bases. There are 14 residues in the CDR3. Trimming pared 5 bases from V and 11 bases from J, leaving 16 bases between. In germline, CDR1 is SGHAT, CDR2 FQNNGV. The CDR3 nucleotides read TGTGCCAGCAGCGCAGACAGTGTTCGGACACCCCTCCACTTT. It codes for CASSADSVRTPLHF.

V gene TRBV7-9 combines with J gene TRBJ1-6; TRBD1 is a possible D gene (5 bases). Trimming stripped 4 bases from V and 7 bases from J, with 14 bases between. This CDR3 comprises 15 residues. In germline, CDR1 is SEHNR, CDR2 FQNEAQ (reference sequence). The DNA for the CDR3 is TGTGCCAGCAGCTCCCGTTTTGGGGGGAATTCACCCCTCCACTTT. It is translated as CASSSRFGGNSPLHF.

This clone showed up just a few times. The chain combines TRBV13 with TRBJ2-7; 10 bases align to TRBD2. The CDR3 is 16 amino acids. The junction had 11 bases not matched to a gene; V was cut back by 5 bases and J by 4 bases. Germline values: CDR1 PRHDT, CDR2 FYEKMQ (reference sequence). The CDR3: CASSTALAGDPYEQYF. CDR3 nucleotide sequence: TGTGCCAGCAGCACCGCCCTAGCGGGGGACCCTTACGAGCAGTACTTC.

Concerning this clone itself: At one boundary the junction diverges from the germline segment, which might be a read error. The chain joins TRBV5-7 to TRBJ2-5; unclear D gene. TRBV5-7 is an open reading frame, and its role is uncertain. The CDR3 runs 17 residues. The CDR3 region has the DNA TGTGCCAGCAGCTCTTACTTACGTTCTGACTTCCAAGAGGCCCAGTACTTC. As protein: CASSSYLRSDFQEAQYF.

The chain uses TRBV7-9 and TRBJ2-1; D ambiguous. The length of the CDR3 is 14 residues. Deletions cut 1 base from V and 2 bases from J, with 6 bases between. Germline values: CDR1 SEHNR, CDR2 FQNEAQ (reference sequence). CDR3 DNA sequence: TGTGCCAGCAGCTTAGAATCCGCCTACAATGAGCAGTTCTTC. This codes for CASSLESAYNEQFF. The full variable domain, with the rest looked up from reference TRBV7-9 and TRBJ2-1, is DTGVSQNPRHKITKRGQNVTFRCDPISEHNRLYWYRQTLGQGPEFLTYFQNEAQLEKSRLLSDRFSAERPKGSFSTLEIQRTEQGDSAMYLCASSLESAYNEQFFGPGTRLTVL.